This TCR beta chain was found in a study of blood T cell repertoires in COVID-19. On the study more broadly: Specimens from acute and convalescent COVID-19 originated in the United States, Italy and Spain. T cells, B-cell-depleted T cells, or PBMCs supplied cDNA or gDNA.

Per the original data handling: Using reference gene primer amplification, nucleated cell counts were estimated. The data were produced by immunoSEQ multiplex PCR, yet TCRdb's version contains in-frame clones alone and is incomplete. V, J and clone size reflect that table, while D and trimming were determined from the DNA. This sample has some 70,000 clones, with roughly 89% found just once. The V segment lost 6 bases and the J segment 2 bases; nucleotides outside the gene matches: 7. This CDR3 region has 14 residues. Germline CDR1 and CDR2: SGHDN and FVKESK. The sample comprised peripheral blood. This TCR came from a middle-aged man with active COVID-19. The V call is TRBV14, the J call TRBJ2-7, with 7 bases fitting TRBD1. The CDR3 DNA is TGTGCCAGCAGTACTTACAGGGGAACCTACGAGCAGTACTTC. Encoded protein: CASSTYRGTYEQYF.